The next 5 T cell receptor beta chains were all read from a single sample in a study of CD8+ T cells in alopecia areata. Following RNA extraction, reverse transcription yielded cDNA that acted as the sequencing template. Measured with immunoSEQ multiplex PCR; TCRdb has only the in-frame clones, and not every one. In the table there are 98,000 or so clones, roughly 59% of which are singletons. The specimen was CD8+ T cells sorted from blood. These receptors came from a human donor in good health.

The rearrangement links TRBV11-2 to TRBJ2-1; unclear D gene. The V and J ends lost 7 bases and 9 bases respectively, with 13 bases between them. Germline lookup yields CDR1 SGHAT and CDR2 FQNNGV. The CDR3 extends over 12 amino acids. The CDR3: CASTPTGAEQFF. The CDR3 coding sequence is TGTGCCAGCACGCCCACGGGTGCTGAGCAGTTCTTC.

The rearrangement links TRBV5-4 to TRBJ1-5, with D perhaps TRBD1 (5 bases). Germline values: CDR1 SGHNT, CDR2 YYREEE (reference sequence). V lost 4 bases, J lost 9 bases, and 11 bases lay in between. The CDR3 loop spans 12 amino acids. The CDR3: CASSMKRGPQHF. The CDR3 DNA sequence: TGTGCCAGCAGCATGAAAAGGGGGCCCCAGCATTTT.

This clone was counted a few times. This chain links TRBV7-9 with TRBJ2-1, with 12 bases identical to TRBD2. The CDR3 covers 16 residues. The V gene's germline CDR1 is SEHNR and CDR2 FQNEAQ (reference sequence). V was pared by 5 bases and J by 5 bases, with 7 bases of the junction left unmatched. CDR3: CASSGRTSGANNEQFF. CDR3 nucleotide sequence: TGTGCCAGCAGCGGGCGGACTAGCGGGGCTAACAATGAGCAGTTCTTC. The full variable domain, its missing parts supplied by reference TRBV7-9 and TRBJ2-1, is DTGVSQNPRHKITKRGQNVTFRCDPISEHNRLYWYRQTLGQGPEFLTYFQNEAQLEKSRLLSDRFSAERPKGSFSTLEIQRTEQGDSAMYLCASSGRTSGANNEQFFGPGTRLTVL.

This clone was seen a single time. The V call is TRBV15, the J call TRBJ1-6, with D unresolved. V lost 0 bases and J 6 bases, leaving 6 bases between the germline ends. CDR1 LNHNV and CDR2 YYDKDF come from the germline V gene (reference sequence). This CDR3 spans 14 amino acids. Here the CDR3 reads CATSRDWGNSPLHF. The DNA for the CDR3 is TGTGCCACCAGCAGAGACTGGGGTAATTCACCCCTCCACTTT.

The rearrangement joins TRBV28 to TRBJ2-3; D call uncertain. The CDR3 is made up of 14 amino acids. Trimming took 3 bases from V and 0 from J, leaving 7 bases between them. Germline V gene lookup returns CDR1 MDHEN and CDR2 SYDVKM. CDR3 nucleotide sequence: TGTGCCAGCAGTTTGACGCAGAGCACAGATACGCAGTATTTT. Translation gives CASSLTQSTDTQYF.